This T cell receptor (beta chain) appears in the sequencing data of a study of beta chain features in type 1 diabetes. CD4+ naive, central memory, regulatory and stem cell-like memory subsets were isolated by sorting on CD45RO/CCR7/CD25/CD127/CD95/CD27. Reverse transcription of all isolated RNA meant that expressed TCRB transcripts were sequenced. The study sequenced naive, central memory and regulatory T cell samples to an average of around 3.5 million reads. Data came from immunoSEQ multiplex PCR; TCRdb stores just in-frame clones and leaves some out. The sample carries 240,000 or so clones, 25% to 35% recorded once. What was sequenced was central memory CD4+ T cells from blood. The sequence was obtained from a man in his thirties or forties in good health.

CDR3 nucleotides: TGTGCCAGGTCTATGGGGACAAAGCAGTACTTC. Protein sequence: CARSMGTKQYF. J is TRBJ2-7 and V is TRBV18, with D possibly matching TRBD1 (6 bases). Germline CDR1 KGHSH, CDR2 LQKENI. CDR3 size: 11 residues. V lost 9 bases to trimming and J lost 8 bases, with 14 bases between them.